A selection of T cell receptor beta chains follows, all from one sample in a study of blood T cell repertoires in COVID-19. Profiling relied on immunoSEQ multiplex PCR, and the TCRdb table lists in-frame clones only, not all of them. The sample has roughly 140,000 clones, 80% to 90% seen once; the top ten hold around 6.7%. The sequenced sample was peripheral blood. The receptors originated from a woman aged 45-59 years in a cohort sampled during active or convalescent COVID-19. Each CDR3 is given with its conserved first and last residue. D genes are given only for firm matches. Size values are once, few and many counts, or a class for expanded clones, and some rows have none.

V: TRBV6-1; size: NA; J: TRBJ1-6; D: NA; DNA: TGTGTCAGCAGTGGTGCAACAGGCCGCTCCTATAATTCACCCCTCCACTTT; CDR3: CVSSGATGRSYNSPLHF
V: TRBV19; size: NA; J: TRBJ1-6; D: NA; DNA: TGTGCCAGTAGTGCCAGGATGTCCAATTCACCCCTCCACTTT; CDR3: CASSARMSNSPLHF
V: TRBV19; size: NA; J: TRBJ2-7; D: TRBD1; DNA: TGTGCCAGTAGTATTTTTGGGACAGGGGGCTACGAGCAGTACTTC; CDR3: CASSIFGTGGYEQYF
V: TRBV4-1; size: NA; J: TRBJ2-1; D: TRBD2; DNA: TGCGCCAGCAGCTCCACTAGCGGGTCCTACAATGAGCAGTTCTTC; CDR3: CASSSTSGSYNEQFF
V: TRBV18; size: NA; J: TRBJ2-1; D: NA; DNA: TGTGCCAGCTCACCTATGGACGGGGATGAGCAGTTCTTC; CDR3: CASSPMDGDEQFF
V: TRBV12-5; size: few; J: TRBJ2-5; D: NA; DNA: TGTGCTAGTGGTTTGCTCGAGACCCAGTACTTC; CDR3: CASGLLETQYF
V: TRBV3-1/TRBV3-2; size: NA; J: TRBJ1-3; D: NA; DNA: TGTGCCAGCAGCCCGCCGGGGAAGGGCGGCTCTGGAAACACCATATATTTT; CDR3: CASSPPGKGGSGNTIYF
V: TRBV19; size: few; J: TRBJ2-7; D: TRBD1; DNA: TGTGCCAGTAGTAGCCCGGGACAGGCGTACGAGCAGTACTTC; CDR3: CASSSPGQAYEQYF
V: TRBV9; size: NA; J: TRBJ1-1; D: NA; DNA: TGTGCCAGCAGCGCTTTAACAGGGATCGCTGAAGCTTTCTTT; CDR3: CASSALTGIAEAFF
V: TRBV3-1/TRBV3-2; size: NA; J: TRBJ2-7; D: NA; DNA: TGTGCCAGCAGCCAAGCCGGGACCTACGAGCAGTACTTC; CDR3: CASSQAGTYEQYF
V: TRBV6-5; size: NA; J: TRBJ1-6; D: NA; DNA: TGTGCCAGCAGTTTGGAGAGGACCTATAATTCACCCCTCCACTTT; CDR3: CASSLERTYNSPLHF
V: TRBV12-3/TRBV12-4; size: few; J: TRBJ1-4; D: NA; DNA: TGTGCCAGCAGTTTATCAGGGGAGGAAAAACTGTTTTTT; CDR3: CASSLSGEEKLFF
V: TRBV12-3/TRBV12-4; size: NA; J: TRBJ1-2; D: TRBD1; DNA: TGTGCCAGCACCGGACAGGGAAGGAATGGCTACACCTTC; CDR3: CASTGQGRNGYTF
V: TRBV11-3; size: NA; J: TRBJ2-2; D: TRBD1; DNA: TGTGCCAGCAGCTTAGATGCAGACAGGGGTGAAACCGGGGAGCTGTTTTTT; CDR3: CASSLDADRGETGELFF
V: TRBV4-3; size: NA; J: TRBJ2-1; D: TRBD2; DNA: TGCGCCAGCAGCCAGAGGGTTAGCGGGGGGGGCAATGAGCAGTTCTTC; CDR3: CASSQRVSGGGNEQFF
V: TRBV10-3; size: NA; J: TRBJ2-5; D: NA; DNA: TGTGCCATCAGTGAGAGGGGTCTCAGGGAGACCCAGTACTTC; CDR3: CAISERGLRETQYF
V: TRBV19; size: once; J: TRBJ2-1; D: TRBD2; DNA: TGTGCCAGTAGTTTGGCTAGCGGGGTATTACCCTACAATGAGCAGTTCTTC; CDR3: CASSLASGVLPYNEQFF
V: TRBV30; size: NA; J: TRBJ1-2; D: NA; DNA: TGTGCCTGGAGTGCGCCGGGAGCTAACTATGGCTACACCTTC; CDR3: CAWSAPGANYGYTF
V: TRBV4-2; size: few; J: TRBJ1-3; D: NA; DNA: TGTGCCAGCAGCAGACAAGGGGGACCGAGCTCTGGAAACACCATATATTTT; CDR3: CASSRQGGPSSGNTIYF
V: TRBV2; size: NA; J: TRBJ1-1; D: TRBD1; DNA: TGTGCCAGCAGCAAAACAACAGGGGGCGGCACTGAAGCTTTCTTT; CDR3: CASSKTTGGGTEAFF
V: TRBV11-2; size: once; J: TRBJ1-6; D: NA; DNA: TGTGCCAGCAGCCCTCAACAGAATTCACCCCTCCACTTT; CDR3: CASSPQQNSPLHF
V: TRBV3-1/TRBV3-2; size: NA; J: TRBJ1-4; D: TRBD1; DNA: TGTGCCAGCAGCCAACTTACAGGGGGGGTGGCTAATGAAAAACTGTTTTTT; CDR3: CASSQLTGGVANEKLFF
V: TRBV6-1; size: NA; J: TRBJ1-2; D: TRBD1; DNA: TGTGCCAGCAGTGAACCGGGACAGGGGGCGCGGGCCTATGGCTACACCTTC; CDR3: CASSEPGQGARAYGYTF
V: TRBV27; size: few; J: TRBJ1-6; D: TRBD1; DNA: TGTGCCAGCAGTTTAAAGGCAGGGGGTTTAAGTTCACCCCTCCACTTT; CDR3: CASSLKAGGLSSPLHF
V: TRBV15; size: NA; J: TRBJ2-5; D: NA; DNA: TGTGCCACCAGCAGAGAGGGAGGCCACCTTGGGCGGTACTTC; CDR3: CATSREGGHLGRYF
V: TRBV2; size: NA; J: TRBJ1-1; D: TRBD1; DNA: TGTGCCAGCAGGGATACAGGGGGGAGAGGGACTGAAGCTTTCTTT; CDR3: CASRDTGGRGTEAFF
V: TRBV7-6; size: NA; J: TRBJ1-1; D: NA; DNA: TGTGCCAGCAGCCTACTGACAGGGAACACTGAAGCTTTCTTT; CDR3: CASSLLTGNTEAFF
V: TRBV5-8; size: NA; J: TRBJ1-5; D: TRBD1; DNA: TGTGCCAGCATCCAATTCAGGGGGGCTGGAAGCAATCAGCCCCAGCATTTT; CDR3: CASIQFRGAGSNQPQHF
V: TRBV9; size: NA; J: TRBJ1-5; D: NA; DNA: TGTGCCAGCAGCGTAGGTTTCGGAGGGAATCAGCCCCAGCATTTT; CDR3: CASSVGFGGNQPQHF
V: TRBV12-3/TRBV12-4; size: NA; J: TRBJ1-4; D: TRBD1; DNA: TGTGCCAGCAGAACAGGGGGAGGTGAAAAACTGTTTTTT; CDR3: CASRTGGGEKLFF
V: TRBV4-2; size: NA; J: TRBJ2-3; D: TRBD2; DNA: TGTGCCAGCCAAGCCAATCTAGCGGGGGGCACATATACGCAGTATTTT; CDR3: CASQANLAGGTYTQYF
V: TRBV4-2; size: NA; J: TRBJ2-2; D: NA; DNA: TGTGCCAGCAGCCAAGATGGGAGGCAATACACCGGGGAGCTGTTTTTT; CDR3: CASSQDGRQYTGELFF
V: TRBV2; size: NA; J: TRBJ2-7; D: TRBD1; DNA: TGTGCCAGCAAGTTGACAGGGGGAAAACCTACGGAGCAGTACTTC; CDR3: CASKLTGGKPTEQYF
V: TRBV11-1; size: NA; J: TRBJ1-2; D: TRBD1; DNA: TGTGCCAGCAGCTTAGGGACGGACAGGAGAAAAGCAGGCTACACCTTC; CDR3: CASSLGTDRRKAGYTF
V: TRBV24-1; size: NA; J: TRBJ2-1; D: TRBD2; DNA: TGTGCCACCAGTGATCCGGGGGGAGGCAGTGAGCAGTTCTTC; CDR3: CATSDPGGGSEQFF
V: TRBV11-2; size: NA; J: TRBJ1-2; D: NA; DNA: TGTGCCAGCAGCTTAGATTCTGGGGCGCAGGGTGGCTACACCTTC; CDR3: CASSLDSGAQGGYTF
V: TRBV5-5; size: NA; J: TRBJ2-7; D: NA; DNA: TGTGCCAGCAGCCTGGACTTCTACGAGCAGTACTTC; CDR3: CASSLDFYEQYF
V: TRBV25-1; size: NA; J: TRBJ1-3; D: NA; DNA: TGTGCCAGCAGGGACGACAGGGGAAACACCATATATTTT; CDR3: CASRDDRGNTIYF
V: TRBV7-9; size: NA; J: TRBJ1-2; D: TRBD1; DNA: TGTGCCAGCAGCCTCCGGACAGGCTATGGCTACACCTTC; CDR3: CASSLRTGYGYTF